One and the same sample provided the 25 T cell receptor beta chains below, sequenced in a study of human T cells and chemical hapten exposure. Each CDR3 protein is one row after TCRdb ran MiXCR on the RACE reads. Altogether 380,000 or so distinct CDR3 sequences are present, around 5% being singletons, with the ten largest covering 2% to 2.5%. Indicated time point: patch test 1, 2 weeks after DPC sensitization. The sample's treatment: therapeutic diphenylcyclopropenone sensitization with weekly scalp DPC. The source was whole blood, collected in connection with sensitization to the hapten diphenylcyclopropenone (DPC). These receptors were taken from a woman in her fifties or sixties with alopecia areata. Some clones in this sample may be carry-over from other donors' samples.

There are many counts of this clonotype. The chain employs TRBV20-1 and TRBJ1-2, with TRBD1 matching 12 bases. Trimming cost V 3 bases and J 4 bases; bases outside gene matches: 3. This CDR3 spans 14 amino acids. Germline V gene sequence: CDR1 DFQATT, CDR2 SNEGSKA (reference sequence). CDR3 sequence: CSARGTGGGYGYTF. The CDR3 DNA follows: TGCAGTGCTAGGGGGACAGGGGGCGGCTATGGCTACACCTTC.

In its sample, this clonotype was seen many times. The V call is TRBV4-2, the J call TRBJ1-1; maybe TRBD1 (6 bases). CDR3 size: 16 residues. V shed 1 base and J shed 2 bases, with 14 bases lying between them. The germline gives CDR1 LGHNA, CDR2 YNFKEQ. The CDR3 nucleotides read TGTGCCAGCAGCCAAGGGGGCAGGGGCTCAAACACTGAAGCTTTCTTT. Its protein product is CASSQGGRGSNTEAFF.

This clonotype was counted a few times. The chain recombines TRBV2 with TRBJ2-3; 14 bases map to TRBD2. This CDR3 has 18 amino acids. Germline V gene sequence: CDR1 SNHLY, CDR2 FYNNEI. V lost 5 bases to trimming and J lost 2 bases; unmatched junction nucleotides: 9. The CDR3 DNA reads TGTGCCAGCAGTTTTGGACTAGCGGGGGGCCACAACACAGATACGCAGTATTTT. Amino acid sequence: CASSFGLAGGHNTDTQYF.

CDR3 residues: CASSSPGTGGGANVLTF. The CDR3, as DNA: TGTGCCAGCAGCTCCCCCGGGACAGGGGGTGGGGCCAACGTCCTGACTTTC. The chain combines TRBV7-2 with TRBJ2-6; 11 bases are shared with TRBD1. This CDR3 spans 17 amino acids. Germline V gene sequence: CDR1 SGHTA, CDR2 FQGNSA. V shed 4 bases, J shed 3 bases, and the junction held 5 bases outside the gene matches. Full variable domain (missing parts from reference TRBV7-2 and TRBJ2-6): GAGVSQSPSNKVTEKGKDVELRCDPISGHTALYWYRQSLGQGLEFLIYFQGNSAPDKSGLPSDRFSAERTGGSVSTLTIQRTQQEDSAVYLCASSSPGTGGGANVLTFGAGSRLTVL.

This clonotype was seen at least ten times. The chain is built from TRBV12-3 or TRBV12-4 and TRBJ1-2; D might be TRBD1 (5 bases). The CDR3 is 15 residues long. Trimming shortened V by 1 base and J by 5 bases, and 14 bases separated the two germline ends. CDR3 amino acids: CASSLGGGLAYGYTF. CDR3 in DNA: TGTGCCAGCAGTTTAGGGGGCGGCCTGGCTTATGGCTACACCTTC.

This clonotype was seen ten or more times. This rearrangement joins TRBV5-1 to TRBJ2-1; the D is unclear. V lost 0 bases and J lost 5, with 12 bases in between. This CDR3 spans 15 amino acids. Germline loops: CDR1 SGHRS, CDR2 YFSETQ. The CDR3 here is CASSLGATTNNEQFF. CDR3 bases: TGCGCCAGCAGCTTGGGAGCGACGACCAACAATGAGCAGTTCTTC. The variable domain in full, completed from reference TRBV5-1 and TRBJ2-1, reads KAGVTQTPRYLIKTRGQQVTLSCSPISGHRSVSWYQQTPGQGLQFLFEYFSETQRNKGNFPGRFSGRQFSNSRSEMNVSTLELGDSALYLCASSLGATTNNEQFFGPGTRLTVL.

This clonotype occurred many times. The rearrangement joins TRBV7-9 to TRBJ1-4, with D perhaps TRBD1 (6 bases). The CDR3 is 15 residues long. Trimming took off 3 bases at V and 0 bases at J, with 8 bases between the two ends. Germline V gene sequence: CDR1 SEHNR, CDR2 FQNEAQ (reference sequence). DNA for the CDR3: TGTGCCAGCAGCTTCAGGGGAGCAACTAATGAAAAACTGTTTTTT. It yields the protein CASSFRGATNEKLFF.

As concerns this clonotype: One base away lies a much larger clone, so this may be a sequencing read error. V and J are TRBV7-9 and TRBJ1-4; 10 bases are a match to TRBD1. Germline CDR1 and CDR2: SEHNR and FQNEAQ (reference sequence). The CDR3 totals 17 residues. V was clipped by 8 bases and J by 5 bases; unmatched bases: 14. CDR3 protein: CASGSGTGEIWNEKLFF. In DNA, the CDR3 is TGTGCCAGCGGCTCAGGGACAGGGGAGATTTGGAATGAAAAACTGTTTTTT.

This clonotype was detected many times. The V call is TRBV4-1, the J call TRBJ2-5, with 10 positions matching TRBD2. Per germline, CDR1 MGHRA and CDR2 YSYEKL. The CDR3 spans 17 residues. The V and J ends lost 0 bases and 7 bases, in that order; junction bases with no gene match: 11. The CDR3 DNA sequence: TGCGCCAGCAGCCAAGATCTCAGCGGGGGGGACTTGGGGACCCAGTACTTC. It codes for CASSQDLSGGDLGTQYF.

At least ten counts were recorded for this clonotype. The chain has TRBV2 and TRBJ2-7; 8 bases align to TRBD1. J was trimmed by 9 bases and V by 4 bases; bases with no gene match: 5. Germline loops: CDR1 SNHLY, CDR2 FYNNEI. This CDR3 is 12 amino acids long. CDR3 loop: CASSAGGSGQYF. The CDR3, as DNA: TGTGCCAGCAGTGCAGGGGGCTCAGGGCAGTACTTC.

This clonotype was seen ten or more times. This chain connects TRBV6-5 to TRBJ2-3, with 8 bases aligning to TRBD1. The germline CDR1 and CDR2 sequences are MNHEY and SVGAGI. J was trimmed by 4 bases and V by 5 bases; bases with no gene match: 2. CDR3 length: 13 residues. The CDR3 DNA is TGTGCCAGCAGTCAGGGGGCGGCAGATACGCAGTATTTT. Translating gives CASSQGAADTQYF.

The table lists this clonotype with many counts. In DNA, the CDR3 is TGTGCCAGCAGTTTTTTGGGGAATGGCTACACCTTC. Amino acids: CASSFLGNGYTF. This rearrangement joins TRBV12-3 or TRBV12-4 to TRBJ1-2; D ambiguous. The length of the CDR3 is 12 residues. V gave up 3 bases and J gave up 6 bases, with 8 bases separating them.

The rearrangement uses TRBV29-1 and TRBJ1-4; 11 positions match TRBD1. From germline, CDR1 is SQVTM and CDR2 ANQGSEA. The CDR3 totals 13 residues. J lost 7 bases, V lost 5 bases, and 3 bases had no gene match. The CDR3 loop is CSVLGQGVEKLFF. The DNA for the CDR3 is TGCAGCGTTCTGGGACAGGGGGTTGAAAAACTGTTTTTT.

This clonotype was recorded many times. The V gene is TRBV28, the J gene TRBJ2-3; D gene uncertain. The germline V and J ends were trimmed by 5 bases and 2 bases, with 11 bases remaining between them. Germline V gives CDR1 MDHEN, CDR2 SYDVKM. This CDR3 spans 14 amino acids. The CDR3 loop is CASSPSDHTDTQYF. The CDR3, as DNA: TGTGCCAGCAGTCCCTCTGACCACACAGATACGCAGTATTTT. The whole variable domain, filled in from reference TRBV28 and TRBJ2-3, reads DVKVTQSSRYLVKRTGEKVFLECVQDMDHENMFWYRQDPGLGLRLIYFSYDVKMKEKGDIPEGYSVSREKKERFSLILESASTNQTSMYLCASSPSDHTDTQYFGPGTRLTVL.

CDR3 bases: TGTGCCATCAGTGATGGACAGGGGGCGGGTGAGCAGTTCTTC. It yields the protein CAISDGQGAGEQFF. The chain combines TRBV10-3 with TRBJ2-1; 11 nucleotides line up with TRBD1. V dropped 3 bases and J dropped 9; count of bases not matched to a gene: 4. The CDR3 runs to 14 residues. Germline CDR1 reads ENHRY; CDR2 reads SYGVKD.

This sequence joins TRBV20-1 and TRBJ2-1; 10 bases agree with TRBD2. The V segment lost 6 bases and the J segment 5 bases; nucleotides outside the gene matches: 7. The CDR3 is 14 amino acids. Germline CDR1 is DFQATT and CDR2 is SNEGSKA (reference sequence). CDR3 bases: TGCAGTGCCAAACCACTAGCGGGAAACAATGAGCAGTTCTTC. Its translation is CSAKPLAGNNEQFF.

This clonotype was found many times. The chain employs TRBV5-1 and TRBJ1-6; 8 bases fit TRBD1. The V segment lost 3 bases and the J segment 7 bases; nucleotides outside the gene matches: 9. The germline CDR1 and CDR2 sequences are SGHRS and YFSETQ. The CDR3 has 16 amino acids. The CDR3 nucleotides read TGCGCCAGCAGCTCCCACGGACAGGGTAGCAATTCACCCCTCCACTTT. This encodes CASSSHGQGSNSPLHF.

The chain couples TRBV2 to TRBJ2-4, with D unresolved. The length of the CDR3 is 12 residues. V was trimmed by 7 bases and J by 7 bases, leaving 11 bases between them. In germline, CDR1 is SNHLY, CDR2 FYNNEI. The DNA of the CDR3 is TGTGCCAGCACGGAGTATCGGAACATTCAGTACTTC. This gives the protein CASTEYRNIQYF.

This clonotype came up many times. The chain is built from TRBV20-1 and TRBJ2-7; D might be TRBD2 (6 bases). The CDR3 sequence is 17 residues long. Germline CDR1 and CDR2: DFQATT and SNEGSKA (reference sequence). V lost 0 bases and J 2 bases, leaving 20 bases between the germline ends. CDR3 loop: CSARDAAGTWSPYEQYF. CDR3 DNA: TGCAGTGCTAGAGATGCCGCCGGGACTTGGTCCCCCTACGAGCAGTACTTC.

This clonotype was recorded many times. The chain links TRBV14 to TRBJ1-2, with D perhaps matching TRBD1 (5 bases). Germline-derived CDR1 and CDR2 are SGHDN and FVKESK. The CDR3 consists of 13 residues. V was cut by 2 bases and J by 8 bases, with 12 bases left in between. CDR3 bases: TGTGCCAGCAGCCAAATAACACGGGGCGGCTACACCTTC. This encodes CASSQITRGGYTF.

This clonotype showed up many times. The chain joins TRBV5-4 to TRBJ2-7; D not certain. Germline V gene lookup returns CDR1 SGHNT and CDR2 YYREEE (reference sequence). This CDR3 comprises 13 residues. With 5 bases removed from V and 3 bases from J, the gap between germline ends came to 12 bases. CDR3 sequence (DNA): TGTGCCAGCAGTAGCCCCGTCAGCTACGAGCAGTACTTC. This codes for CASSSPVSYEQYF.

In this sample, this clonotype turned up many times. CDR3 nucleotides: TGTGCCAGCAGTTTCGTGCCCACGGGACTAGCGGGAGGTGATACGCAGTATTTT. Protein product: CASSFVPTGLAGGDTQYF. The chain has TRBV6-2 or TRBV6-3 and TRBJ2-3; the match to TRBD2 covers 15 bases. CDR1 and CDR2 (germline): MNHEY, SVGEGT. V gave up 4 bases and J gave up 6 bases; unmatched junction bases: 11. CDR3 length: 18 amino acids.

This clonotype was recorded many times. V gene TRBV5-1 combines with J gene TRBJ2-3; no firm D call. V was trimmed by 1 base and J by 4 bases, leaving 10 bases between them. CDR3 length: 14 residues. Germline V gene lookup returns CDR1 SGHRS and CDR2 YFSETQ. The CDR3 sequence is CASSLSQAADTQYF. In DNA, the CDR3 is TGCGCCAGCAGCTTGTCCCAGGCCGCAGATACGCAGTATTTT.

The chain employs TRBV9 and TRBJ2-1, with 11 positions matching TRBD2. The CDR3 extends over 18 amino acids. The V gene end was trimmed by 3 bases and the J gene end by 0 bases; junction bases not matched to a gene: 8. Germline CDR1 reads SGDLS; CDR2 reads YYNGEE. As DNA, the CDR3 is TGTGCCAGCAGCGGAGGGCTAGCGGGAGGCTCCTCCTACAATGAGCAGTTCTTC. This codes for CASSGGLAGGSSYNEQFF.

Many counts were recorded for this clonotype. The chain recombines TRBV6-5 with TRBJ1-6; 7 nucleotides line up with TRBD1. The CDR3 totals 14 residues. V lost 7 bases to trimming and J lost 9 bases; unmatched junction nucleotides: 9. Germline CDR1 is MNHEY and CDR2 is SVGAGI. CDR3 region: CASTRQGLGSPLHF. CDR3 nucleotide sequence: TGTGCCAGCACCCGACAGGGCTTGGGTTCACCCCTCCACTTT.